This T cell receptor (beta chain) was obtained from a study of T cells after yellow fever vaccination. Study-level results: Relatively few clonotypes were ones that appeared in both CD4 and CD8 compartments. A weaker but faster secondary response was observed, peaking on day 5 versus 15. Most clones from primary vaccination resurfaced after the booster (96% CD4, around 89% CD8).

This clonotype was counted a few times. What it binds is unknown. UMIs were added to TCR cDNA along with a universal primer site when it was made by 5'RACE template switching. One entry per CDR3 protein, called by TCRdb with MiXCR from the 5' RACE reads. The sample shows tens of thousands of distinct CDR3 sequences, 7.5% to 9% of them seen only once. The length of the CDR3 is 13 residues. Looked up from germline, CDR1 is SGHVS and CDR2 is FNYEAQ. The V end was cut by 3 bases, the J end by 6 bases, with 12 bases between. Sequencing used CD8+ T cells sorted from PBMCs, obtained on the day of the yellow fever booster vaccination. The chain uses TRBV7-6 and TRBJ2-7; perhaps TRBD2 as D (6 bases). This receptor was identified in a man under 40 who received the YFV17D yellow fever vaccine. In DNA form, the CDR3 reads TGTGCCAGCAGCTTTGGAGGGGCTTCCGAGCAGTACTTC. Its protein is CASSFGGASEQYF.